This section outlines one TCR beta chain sequence together with its context. Its antigen is as yet unknown. The data were produced by immunoSEQ multiplex PCR, yet TCRdb's version contains in-frame clones alone and is incomplete. The repertoire consists of 25,000 to 30,000 clones, with less than 90% occurring once and the leading ten covering about 15%. The data stem from a study of OX40 agonist ivuxolimab in advanced cancers. Study context: Ivuxolimab, which patients received intravenously every 2 weeks, was dosed at 0.01 to 10 mg/kg. Hepatocellular carcinoma, melanoma, renal cell or head and neck cancer affected the dose-escalation patients.

The study, taken as a whole, reports: The mean number of expanded clones was higher in CD8+ T cells than in CD4+. Low clonal expansion, among the lowest seen, marked partial responders at 0.1-3.0 mg/kg.

The sequence came from an adult with an advanced solid tumor such as melanoma, head and neck, liver or kidney cancer. The input for sequencing was CD4+ or CD8+ T cells sorted from blood, taken in a trial of the OX40 agonist ivuxolimab.

CDR3 amino acids: CASSLAGGYYEQYF. The DNA of the CDR3 is TGCGCCAGCAGCCTGGCCGGTGGGTACTACGAGCAGTACTTC. The chain carries TRBV5-1 and TRBJ2-7; D is unclear. The V and J ends lost 4 bases and 3 bases respectively, with 14 bases between them. CDR1 is SGHRS, CDR2 YFSETQ, per germline. The CDR3 loop spans 14 amino acids.